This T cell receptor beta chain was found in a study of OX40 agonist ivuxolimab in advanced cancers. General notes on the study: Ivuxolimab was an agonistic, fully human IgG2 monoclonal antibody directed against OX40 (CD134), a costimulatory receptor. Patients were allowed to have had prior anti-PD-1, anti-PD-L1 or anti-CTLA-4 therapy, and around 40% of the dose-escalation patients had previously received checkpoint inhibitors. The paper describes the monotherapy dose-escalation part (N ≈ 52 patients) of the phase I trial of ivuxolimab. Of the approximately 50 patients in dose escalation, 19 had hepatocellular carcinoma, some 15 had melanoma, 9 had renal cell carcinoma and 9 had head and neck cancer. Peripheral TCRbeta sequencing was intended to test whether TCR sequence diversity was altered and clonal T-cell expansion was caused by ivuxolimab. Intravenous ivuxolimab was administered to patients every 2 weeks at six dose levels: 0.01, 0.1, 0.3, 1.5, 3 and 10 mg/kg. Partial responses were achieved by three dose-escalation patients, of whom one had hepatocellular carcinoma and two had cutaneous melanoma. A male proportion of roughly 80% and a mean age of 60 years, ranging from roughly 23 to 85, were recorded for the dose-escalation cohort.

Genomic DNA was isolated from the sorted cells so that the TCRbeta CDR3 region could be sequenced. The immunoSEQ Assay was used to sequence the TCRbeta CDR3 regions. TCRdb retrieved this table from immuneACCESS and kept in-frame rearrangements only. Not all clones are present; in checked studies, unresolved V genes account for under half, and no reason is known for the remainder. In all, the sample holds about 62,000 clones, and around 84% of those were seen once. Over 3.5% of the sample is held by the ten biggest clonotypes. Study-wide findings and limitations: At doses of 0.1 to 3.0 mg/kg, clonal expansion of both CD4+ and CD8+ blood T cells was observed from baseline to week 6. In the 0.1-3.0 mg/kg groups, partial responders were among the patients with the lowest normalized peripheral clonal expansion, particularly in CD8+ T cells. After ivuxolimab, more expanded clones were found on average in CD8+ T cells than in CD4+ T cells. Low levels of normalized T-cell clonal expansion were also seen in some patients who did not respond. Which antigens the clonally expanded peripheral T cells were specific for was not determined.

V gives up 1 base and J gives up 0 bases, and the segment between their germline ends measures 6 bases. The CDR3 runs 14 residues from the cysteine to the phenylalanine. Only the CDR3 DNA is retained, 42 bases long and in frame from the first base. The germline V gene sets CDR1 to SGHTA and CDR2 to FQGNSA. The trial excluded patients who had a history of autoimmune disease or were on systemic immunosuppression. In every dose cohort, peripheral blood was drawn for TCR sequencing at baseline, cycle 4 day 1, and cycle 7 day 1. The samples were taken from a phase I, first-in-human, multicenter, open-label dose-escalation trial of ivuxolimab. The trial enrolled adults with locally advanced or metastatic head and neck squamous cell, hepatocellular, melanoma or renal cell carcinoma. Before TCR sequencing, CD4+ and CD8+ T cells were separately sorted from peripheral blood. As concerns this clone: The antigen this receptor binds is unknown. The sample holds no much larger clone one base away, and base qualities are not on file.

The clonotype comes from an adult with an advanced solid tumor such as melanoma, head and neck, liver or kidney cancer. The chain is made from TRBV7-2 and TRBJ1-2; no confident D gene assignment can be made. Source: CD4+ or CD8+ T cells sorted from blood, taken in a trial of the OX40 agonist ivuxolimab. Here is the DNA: TGTGCCAGCAGCTTAGGGGCCGCTAACTATGGCTACACCTTC. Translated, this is CASSLGAANYGYTF.